The clone carrying this TCR beta chain was seen at least ten times. Its specificity is not known. These data originate in a study of T cell repertoires in cytomegalovirus infection. Study at large: The authors used CMV epitopes that were HLA-C-restricted (recently identified) and HLA-B-restricted (well studied). Matching HLA type and CMV infection were both indicated by public TCR beta signatures.

TCRdb reanalysed the reads using MiXCR and keeps one entry per CDR3 protein. The profile shows 100,000 to 150,000 distinct CDR3 sequences, more than 25% of them singletons. General study findings and limits: Individuals carrying CMV plus the relevant HLA were identified by cumulative frequency of public TCR beta families.

The clonotype comes from a human donor in good health (CMV status not recorded). Some clones in this sample may be carry-over from other donors' samples. The sample in question was CD8+ T cells from cultured PBMCs, obtained from culture after CMV antigen stimulation.

The chain's CDR3 is CASSAYRDENYGYTF. The CDR3 region has the DNA TGTGCCAGCAGTGCTTACAGGGATGAGAACTATGGCTACACCTTC. V is TRBV6-2 or TRBV6-3 and J is TRBJ1-2; D possibly corresponds to TRBD1 (6 bases). The V and J ends lost 5 bases and 2 bases respectively, with 15 bases between them. This CDR3 comprises 15 residues. Germline CDR1 and CDR2: MNHEY and SVGEGT.